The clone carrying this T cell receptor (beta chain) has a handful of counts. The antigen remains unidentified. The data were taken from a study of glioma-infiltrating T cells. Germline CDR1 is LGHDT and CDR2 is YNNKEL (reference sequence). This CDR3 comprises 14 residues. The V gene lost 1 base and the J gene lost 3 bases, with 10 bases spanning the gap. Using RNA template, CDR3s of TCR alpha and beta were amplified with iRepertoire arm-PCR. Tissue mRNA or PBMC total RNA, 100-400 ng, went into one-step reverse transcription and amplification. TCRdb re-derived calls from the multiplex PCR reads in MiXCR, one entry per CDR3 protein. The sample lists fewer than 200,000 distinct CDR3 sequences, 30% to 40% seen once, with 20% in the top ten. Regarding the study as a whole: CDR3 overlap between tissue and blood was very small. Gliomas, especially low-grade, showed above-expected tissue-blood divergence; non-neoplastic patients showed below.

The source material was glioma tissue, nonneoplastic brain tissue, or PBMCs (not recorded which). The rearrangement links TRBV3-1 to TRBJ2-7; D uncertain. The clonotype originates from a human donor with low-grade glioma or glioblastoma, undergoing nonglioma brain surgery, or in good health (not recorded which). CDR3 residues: CASSQGPNSYEQYF. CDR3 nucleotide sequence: TGTGCCAGCAGCCAAGGCCCCAACAGCTACGAGCAGTACTTC.